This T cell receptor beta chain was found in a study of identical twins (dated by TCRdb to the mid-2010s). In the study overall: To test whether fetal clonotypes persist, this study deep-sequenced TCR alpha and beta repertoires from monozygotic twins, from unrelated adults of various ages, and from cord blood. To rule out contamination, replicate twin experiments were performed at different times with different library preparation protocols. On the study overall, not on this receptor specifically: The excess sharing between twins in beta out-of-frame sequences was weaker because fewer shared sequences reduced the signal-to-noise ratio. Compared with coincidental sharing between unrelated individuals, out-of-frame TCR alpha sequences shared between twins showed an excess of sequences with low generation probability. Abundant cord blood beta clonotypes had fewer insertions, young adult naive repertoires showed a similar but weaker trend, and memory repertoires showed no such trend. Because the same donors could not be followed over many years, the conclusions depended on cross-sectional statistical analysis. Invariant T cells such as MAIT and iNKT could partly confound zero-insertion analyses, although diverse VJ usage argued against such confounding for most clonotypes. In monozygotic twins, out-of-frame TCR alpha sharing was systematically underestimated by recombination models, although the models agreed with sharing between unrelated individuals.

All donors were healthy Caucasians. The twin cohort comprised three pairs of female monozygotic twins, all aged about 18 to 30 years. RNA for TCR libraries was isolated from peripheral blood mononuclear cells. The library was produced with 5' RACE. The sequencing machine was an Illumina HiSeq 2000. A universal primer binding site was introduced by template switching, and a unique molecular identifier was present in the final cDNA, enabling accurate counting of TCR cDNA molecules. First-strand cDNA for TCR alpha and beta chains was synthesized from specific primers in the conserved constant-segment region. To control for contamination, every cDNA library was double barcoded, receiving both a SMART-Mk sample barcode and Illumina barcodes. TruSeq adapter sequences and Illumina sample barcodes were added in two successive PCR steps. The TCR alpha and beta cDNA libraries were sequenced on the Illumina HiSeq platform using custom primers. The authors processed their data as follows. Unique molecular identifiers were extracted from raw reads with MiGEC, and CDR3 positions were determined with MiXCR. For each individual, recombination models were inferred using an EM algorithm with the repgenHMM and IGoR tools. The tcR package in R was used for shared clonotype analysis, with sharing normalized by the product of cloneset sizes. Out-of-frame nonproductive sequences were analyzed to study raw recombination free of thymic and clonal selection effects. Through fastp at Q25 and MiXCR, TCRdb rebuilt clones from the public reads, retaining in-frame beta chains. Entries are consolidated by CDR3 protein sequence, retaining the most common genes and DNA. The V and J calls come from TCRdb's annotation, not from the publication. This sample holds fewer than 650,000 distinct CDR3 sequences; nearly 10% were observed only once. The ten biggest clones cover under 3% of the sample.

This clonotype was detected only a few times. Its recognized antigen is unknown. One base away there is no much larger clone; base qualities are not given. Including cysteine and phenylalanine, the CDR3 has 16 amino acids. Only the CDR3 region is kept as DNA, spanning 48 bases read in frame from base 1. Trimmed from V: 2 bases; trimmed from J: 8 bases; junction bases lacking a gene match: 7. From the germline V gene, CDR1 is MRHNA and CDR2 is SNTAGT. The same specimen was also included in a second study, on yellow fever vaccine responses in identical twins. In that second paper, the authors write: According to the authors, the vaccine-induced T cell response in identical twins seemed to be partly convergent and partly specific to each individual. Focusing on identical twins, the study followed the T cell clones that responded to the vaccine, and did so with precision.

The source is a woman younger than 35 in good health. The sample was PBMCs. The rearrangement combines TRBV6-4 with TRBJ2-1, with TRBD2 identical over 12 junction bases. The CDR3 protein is CASSDARLAGGDEQFF. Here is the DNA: TGTGCCAGCAGTGACGCTAGGCTAGCGGGAGGGGATGAGCAGTTCTTC.